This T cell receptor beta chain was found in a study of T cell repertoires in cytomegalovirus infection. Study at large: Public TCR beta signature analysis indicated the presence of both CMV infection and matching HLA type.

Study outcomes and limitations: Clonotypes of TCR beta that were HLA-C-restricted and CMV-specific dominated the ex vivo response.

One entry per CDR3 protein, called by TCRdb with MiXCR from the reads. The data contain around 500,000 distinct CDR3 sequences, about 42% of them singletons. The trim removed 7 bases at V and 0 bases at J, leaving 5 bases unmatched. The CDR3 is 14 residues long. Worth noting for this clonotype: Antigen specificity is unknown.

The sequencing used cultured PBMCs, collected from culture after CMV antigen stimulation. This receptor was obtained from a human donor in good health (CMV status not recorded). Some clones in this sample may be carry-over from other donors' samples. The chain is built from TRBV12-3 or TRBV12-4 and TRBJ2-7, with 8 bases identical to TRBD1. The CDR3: CASTGTGHSYEQYF. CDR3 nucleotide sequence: TGTGCCAGCACCGGGACAGGCCACTCCTACGAGCAGTACTTC.